The present T cell receptor (beta chain) was sequenced within a study of CD8 T cells in ankylosing spondylitis. Study outcomes and limitations: As for the disease-linked clones, they showed a CD8+ phenotype and occurred at relatively low frequencies in peripheral blood. Reactive arthritis synovial fluid and blood previously showed some of these motif variants. Reportedly, significant enrichment of disease-linked clones occurred in matched ankylosing spondylitis synovial fluid.

TCRdb ran MiXCR on the 5' RACE reads and lists one entry per CDR3 protein. The sample contains more than 35,000 distinct CDR3 sequences, around 2.9% of which appear only once. Many counts were recorded for this clonotype. Its antigen is as yet unknown. J gave up 2 bases and V 1 base, and 8 bases lay outside the gene matches. The germline CDR1 and CDR2 sequences are SGDLS and YYNGEE. The CDR3 spans 16 residues. The receptor was isolated from a male donor with ankylosing spondylitis or in good health (not recorded which). Material for sequencing was blood, either unsorted or a sorted T cell fraction (not recorded which). The gene calls are TRBV9 and TRBJ2-7; 8 bases agree with TRBD2. The CDR3 here is CASSVTSGLATYEQYF. The CDR3 DNA follows: TGTGCCAGCAGCGTAACTTCCGGACTAGCTACCTACGAGCAGTACTTC. Full variable domain (rest looked up from reference TRBV9 and TRBJ2-7): DSGVTQTPKHLITATGQRVTLRCSPRSGDLSVYWYQQSLDQGLQFLIQYYNGEERAKGNILERFSAQQFPDLHSELNLSSLELGDSALYFCASSVTSGLATYEQYFGPGTRLTVT.